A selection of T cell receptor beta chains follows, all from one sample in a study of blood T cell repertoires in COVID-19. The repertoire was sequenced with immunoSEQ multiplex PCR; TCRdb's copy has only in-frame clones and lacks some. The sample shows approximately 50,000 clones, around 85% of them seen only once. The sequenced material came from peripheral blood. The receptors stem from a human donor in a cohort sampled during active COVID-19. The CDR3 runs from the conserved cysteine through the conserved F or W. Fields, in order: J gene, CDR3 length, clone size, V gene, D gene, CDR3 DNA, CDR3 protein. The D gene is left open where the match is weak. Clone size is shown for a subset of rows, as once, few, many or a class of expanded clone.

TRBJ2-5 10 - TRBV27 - TGTGCCAGCGGAGGAAAACCCTCGTACTTC CASGGKPSYF
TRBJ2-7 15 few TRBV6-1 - TGTGCCAGCAGTGAAGGAGGGGGGGGAACCTACGAGCAGTACTTC CASSEGGGGTYEQYF
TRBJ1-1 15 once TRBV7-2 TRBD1 TGTGCCAGCAGCTTTACAGGGGGCGCGAACACTGAAGCTTTCTTT CASSFTGGANTEAFF
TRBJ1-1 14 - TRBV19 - TGTGCCAGTAGTTCCCCAGGGATAAGGACTGAAGCTTTCTTT CASSSPGIRTEAFF
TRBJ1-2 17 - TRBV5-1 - TGCGCCAGCAACCCGACCGGGACATCGACCGCTAACTATGGCTACACCTTC CASNPTGTSTANYGYTF
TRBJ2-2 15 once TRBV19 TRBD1 TGTGCCAGTAGTATTGTTCAGGGGGCAACCGGGGAGCTGTTTTTT CASSIVQGATGELFF
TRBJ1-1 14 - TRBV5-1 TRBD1 TGCGCCAGCAGCCCGGGACAGATTAACACTGAAGCTTTCTTT CASSPGQINTEAFF
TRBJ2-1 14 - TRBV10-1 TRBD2 TGCGCCAGCAGTCGGACTAGCGGCTATAATGAGCAGTTCTTC CASSRTSGYNEQFF
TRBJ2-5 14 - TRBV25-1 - TGTGCCAGCAGTGAATACTCCTCGGCGGGGACCCAGTACTTC CASSEYSSAGTQYF
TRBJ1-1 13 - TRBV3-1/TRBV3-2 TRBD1 TGTGCCAGCAGCTCCGGGACAGGGGCAGGGGCTTTCTTT CASSSGTGAGAFF
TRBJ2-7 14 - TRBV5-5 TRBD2 TGTGCCAGCAGACGATCCGGGACTAGTAACGAGCAGTACTTC CASRRSGTSNEQYF
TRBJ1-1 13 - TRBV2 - TGTGCCAGCAGTGGACAGGTGAACACTGAAGCTTTCTTT CASSGQVNTEAFF
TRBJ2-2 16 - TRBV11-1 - TGTGCCAGCAGCTTATTTCAGGGAAGGAGCACCGGGGAGCTGTTTTTT CASSLFQGRSTGELFF
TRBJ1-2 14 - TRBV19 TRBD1 TGTGCCAGTACCACGATGGACAGGTTCTATGGCTACACCTTC CASTTMDRFYGYTF
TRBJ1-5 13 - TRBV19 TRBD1 TGTGCCAGTAGTTGGGACAGATCATCCCCCCAGCATTTT CASSWDRSSPQHF
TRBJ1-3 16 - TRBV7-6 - TGTGCCAGCAGCTTAGCGCAGACAGGCCCTGGAAACACCATATATTTT CASSLAQTGPGNTIYF
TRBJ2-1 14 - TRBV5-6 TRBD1 TGTGCCAGCAGCTTGGGGGACAGTCTTCGGGAGCAGTTCTTC CASSLGDSLREQFF
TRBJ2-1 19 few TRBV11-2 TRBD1 TGTGCCAGCAGCCACCGCCCCAATCAGGGGGCGGGTTACGGCAATGAGCAGTTCTTC CASSHRPNQGAGYGNEQFF
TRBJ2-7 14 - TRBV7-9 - TGTGCCAGCAGCTTTTCGGGTCAGTCCTACGAGCAGTACTTC CASSFSGQSYEQYF
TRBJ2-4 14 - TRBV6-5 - TGTGCCAGCCAGGAAATAGGATGGGTAAACATTCAGTACTTC CASQEIGWVNIQYF
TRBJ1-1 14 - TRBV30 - TGTGCCTGGAGTGTACAGCTAGGGGACACTGAAGCTTTCTTT CAWSVQLGDTEAFF
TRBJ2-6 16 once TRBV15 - TGTGCCACCAGCAGTCATGGGCTACTTGGGGCCAACGTCCTGACTTTC CATSSHGLLGANVLTF
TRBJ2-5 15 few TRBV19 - TGTGCCAGTAGTTGGCGAATGGGGCCCGTAGAGACCCAGTACTTC CASSWRMGPVETQYF
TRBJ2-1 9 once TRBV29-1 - TGCAACCAGTGGAATGAGCAGTTCTTC CNQWNEQFF
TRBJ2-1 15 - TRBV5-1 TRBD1 TGCGCCAGCAGCTCTCGACAGGGTAGCTACAATGAGCAGTTCTTC CASSSRQGSYNEQFF
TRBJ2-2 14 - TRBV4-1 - TGCGCCAGCAGCCAAGAATACTCTACCGGGGAGCTGTTTTTT CASSQEYSTGELFF
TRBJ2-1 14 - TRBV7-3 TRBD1 TGTGCCAGCAGCTTGGGCGGGACAGGGGACGAGCAGTTCTTC CASSLGGTGDEQFF
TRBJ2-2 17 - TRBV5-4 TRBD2 TGTGCCAGCAGCTTGGGGGGACTAGCGGGGAACACCGGGGAGCTGTTTTTT CASSLGGLAGNTGELFF
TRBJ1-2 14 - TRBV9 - TGTGCCAGCAGCGTAACCAGGCTGATGCCTGGCTACACCTTC CASSVTRLMPGYTF
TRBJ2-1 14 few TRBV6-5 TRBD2 TGTGCCAGCAGTAGCCCCCACCGGGGGGATGAGCAGTTCTTC CASSSPHRGDEQFF
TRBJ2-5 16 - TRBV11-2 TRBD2 TGTGCCAGCGGAGGCGGTAGCGGGAGCCCCGGGGAGACCCAGTACTTC CASGGGSGSPGETQYF
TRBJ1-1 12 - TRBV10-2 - TGCGCCAGCAGCGTTTCTGCAGGTGAAGCTTTCTTT CASSVSAGEAFF
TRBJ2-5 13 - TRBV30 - TGTGCCTGGAGTCGGGATACACAAGAGACCCAGTACTTC CAWSRDTQETQYF
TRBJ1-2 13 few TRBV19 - TGTGCCAGTAGTATTTCCAGTCCCTATGGCTACACCTTC CASSISSPYGYTF
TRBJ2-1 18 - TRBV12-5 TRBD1 TGTGCTAGTGGTTTGAAATCCGGAAGAGGACAGGGGCTCGATGAGCAGTTCTTC CASGLKSGRGQGLDEQFF
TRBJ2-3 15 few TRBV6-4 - TGTGCCAGCAGTGAGAGGGACACCGGAGCAGATACGCAGTATTTT CASSERDTGADTQYF
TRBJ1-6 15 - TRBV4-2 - TGTGCCAGCAGCCAAGCTCGGGAGGACAATTCACCCCTCCACTTT CASSQAREDNSPLHF
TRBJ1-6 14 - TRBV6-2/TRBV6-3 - TGTGCCAGCAGTTACATGGGCCTTACTTCACCCCTCCACTTT CASSYMGLTSPLHF
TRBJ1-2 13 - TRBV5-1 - TGCGCCAGCAGCTTGGAGGGGTCCTATGGCTACACCTTC CASSLEGSYGYTF
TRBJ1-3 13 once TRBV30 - TGTGCCTGTTCAGGGACATCTGGAAACACCATATATTTT CACSGTSGNTIYF
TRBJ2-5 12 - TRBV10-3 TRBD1 TGTGCCATCAGCCAGGGGGCACTGACCCAGTACTTC CAISQGALTQYF
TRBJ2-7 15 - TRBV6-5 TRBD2 TGTGCCAGCAGTTACGCACTAGCGGGGACCTACGAGCAGTACTTC CASSYALAGTYEQYF
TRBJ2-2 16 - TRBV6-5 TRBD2 TGTGCCAGCAGTTATGCGGGAGCGGGAGGGACCGGGGAGCTGTTTTTT CASSYAGAGGTGELFF
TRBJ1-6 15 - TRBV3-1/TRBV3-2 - TGTGCCAGCAGCCAAGGATCGGGGTTGGACTCACCCCTCCACTTT CASSQGSGLDSPLHF
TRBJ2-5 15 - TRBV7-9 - TGTGCCAGCAGCTTAGACTCCGCAGGAGGTGAGACCCAGTACTTC CASSLDSAGGETQYF
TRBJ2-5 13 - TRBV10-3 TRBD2 TGTGCCATAAAGCGGGGTGGGAGCGAGACCCAGTACTTC CAIKRGGSETQYF
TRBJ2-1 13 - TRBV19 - TGTGCCAGTAGTCCTACCACCGGGGTTCCCCAGTTCTTC CASSPTTGVPQFF
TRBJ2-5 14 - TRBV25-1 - TGTGCCAGCAGTAGCCCGGGGTCAGGAGAGACCCAGTACTTC CASSSPGSGETQYF
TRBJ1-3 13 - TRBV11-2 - TGTGCCAGCAGCCCGGGAGGTGGAAACACCATATATTTT CASSPGGGNTIYF
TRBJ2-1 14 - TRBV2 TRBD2 TGTGCCAGCAGTCTCGGGACCGGGGGGATTGAGCAGTTCTTC CASSLGTGGIEQFF
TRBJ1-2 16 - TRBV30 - TGTGCCTGGAGTGTCCCCCTCCCGGGGAGGGCATATGGCTACACCTTC CAWSVPLPGRAYGYTF
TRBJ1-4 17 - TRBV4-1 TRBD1 TGCGCCAGCAGTCTTGCGCCTTTCAGGGGGGTGGAAGAAAAACTGTTTTTT CASSLAPFRGVEEKLFF
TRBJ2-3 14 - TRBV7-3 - TGTGCCAGCAGCTTAGGACTCGGCACAGATACGCAGTATTTT CASSLGLGTDTQYF
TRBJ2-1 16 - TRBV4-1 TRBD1 TGCGCCAGCAGCCAAGATCCTCGGCAGGGGGCAAGTGAGCAGTTCTTC CASSQDPRQGASEQFF
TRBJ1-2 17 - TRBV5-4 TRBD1 TGTGCCAGCAGCGGGGGAGGTGACAGGGTAGCTCTAGGGGGCTACACCTTC CASSGGGDRVALGGYTF
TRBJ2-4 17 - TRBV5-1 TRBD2 TGCGCCAGCAGCCCGGGGGGACTAGCGGGGCCCCAGAACATTCAGTACTTC CASSPGGLAGPQNIQYF
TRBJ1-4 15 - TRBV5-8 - TGTGCCAGCAGCTTGGGTAGCAGGGAAGGTGAAAAACTGTTTTTT CASSLGSREGEKLFF
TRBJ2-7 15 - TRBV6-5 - TGTGCCAGCAGTTTTCAGGGAGGCGGCTCCTACGAGCAGTACTTC CASSFQGGGSYEQYF
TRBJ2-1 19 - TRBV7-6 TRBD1 TGTGCCAGCAGCTTCCTCCGGCCCCTGGACAGGAGCTCCTACAATGAGCAGTTCTTC CASSFLRPLDRSSYNEQFF